This TCR beta chain was captured in a study of cytomegalovirus exposure and HLA in healthy donors. Study-level background: Prior work identified 117 million unique TCR beta sequences in about 179 million T cells.

Study observations and caveats: A missense DCLRE1C variant was associated with V- and J-gene trimming of TCR beta chains in a later analysis, and an independent cohort replicated the association. Three of the chains that were CMV-associated were confirmed in vitro to be specific for CMV antigens. Most TCR sequences were uncommon, yet certain public TCRs appeared in many donors.

A multiplex PCR was run with 60 Vbeta primers and 13 Jbeta primers. TCRdb keeps only in-frame clones here, not all; method: immunoSEQ multiplex PCR. This sample's table has approximately 70,000 clones. Trimming pared 3 bases from V and 11 bases from J, leaving 10 bases between. The CDR3 is made up of 11 amino acids. CDR1 is SNHLY and CDR2 is FYNNEI in the germline V gene. Concerning this clone itself: The antigen remains unidentified.

The sample taken for sequencing was PBMCs. V and J are TRBV2 and TRBJ1-1; unclear D gene. This receptor was taken from a female donor in good health and CMV-seropositive. This CDR3 is CASSEAVIAFF. The CDR3 coding sequence is TGTGCCAGCAGTGAGGCGGTAATCGCTTTCTTT.